This TCR beta chain was found in a study of spatial heterogeneity in lung cancer. Study-level information: Detection consistently yielded more beta chains than alpha chains. The average count in raw reads for each unique TCR and UMI combination exceeded 9.5 appearances. Notes on the study in general: Alpha chain coverage of tumor T cells was estimated at about 7%, and beta chain coverage at roughly 14%. How many expanded intratumoral alpha and beta TCRs were present tracked the tumor mutation count, which was a count of nonsynonymous mutations.

TCRdb independently ran MiXCR on the 5' RACE reads; one entry per CDR3 protein. The table has 950 to 1,500 distinct CDR3 sequences, 32% seen once. Remarks on this clonotype: Its antigen is still unknown. This beta chain represents an off-target read in a library built for alpha chains; its size is of limited meaning.

CDR3 length: 17 amino acids. With 1 base removed from V and 0 bases from J, the gap between germline ends came to 10 bases. The V gene's germline CDR1 is LGHNA and CDR2 YNFKEQ. The time point was: sample taken at primary tumor resection. Patients with untreated early-stage non-small cell lung cancer, numbering some 68, were the donors. The sample in question was lung tumor tissue, obtained at surgery. The sequence derives from a male donor with early-stage non-small cell lung cancer. This rearrangement joins TRBV4-2 to TRBJ2-6, with unresolved D. The CDR3 DNA reads TGTGCCAGCAGCCAAGGGTCAGGCGCCTCTGGGGCCAACGTCCTGACTTTC. This codes for CASSQGSGASGANVLTF.